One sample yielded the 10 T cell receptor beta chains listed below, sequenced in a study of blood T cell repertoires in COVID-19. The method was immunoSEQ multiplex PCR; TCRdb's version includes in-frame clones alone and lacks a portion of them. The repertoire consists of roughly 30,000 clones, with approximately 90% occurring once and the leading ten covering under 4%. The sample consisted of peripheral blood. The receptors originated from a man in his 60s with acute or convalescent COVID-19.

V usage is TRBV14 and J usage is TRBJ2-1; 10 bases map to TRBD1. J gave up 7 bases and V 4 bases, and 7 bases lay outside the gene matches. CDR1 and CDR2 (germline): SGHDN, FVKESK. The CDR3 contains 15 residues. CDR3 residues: CASSRQGARVNEQFF. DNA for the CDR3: TGTGCCAGCAGCCGACAGGGGGCGCGGGTAAATGAGCAGTTCTTC.

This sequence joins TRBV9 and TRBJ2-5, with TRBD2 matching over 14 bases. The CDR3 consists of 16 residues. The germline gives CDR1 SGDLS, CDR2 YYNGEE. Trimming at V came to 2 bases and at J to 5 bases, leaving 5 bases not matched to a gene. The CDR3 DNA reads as TGTGCCAGCAGCGTGGGACTAGCGGGAGCGGGGGAGACCCAGTACTTC. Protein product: CASSVGLAGAGETQYF.

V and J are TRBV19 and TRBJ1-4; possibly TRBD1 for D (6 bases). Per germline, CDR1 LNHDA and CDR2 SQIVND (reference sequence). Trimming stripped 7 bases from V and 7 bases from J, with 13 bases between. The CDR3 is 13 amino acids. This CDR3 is CASKGQRLEKLFF. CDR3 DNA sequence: TGTGCCAGTAAGGGACAACGGCTTGAAAAACTGTTTTTT.

This chain's CDR3 is CASSQLAKNIQYF. DNA for the CDR3: TGTGCCAGCAGTCAACTAGCCAAAAACATTCAGTACTTC. The V call is TRBV6-5, the J call TRBJ2-4, with D unclear. The CDR3 sequence is 13 residues long. CDR1 and CDR2 from the germline V gene are MNHEY and SVGAGI. With 5 bases removed from V and 0 bases from J, the gap between germline ends came to 5 bases.

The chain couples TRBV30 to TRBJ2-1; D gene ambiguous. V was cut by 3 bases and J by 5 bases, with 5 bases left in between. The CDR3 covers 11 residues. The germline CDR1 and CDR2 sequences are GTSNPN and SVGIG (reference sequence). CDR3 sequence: CAWSGNNEQFF. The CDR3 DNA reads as TGTGCCTGGAGCGGTAACAATGAGCAGTTCTTC.

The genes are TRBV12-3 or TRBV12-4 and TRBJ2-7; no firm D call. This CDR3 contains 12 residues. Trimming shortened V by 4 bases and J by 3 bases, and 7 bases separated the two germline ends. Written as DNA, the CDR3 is TGTGCCAGCAGTTCCACAGTCTACGAGCAGTACTTC. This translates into CASSSTVYEQYF.

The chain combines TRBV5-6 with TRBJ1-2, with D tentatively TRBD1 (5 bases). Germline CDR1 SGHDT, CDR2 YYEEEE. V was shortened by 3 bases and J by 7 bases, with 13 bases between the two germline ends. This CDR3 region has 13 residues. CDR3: CASSSPGGVGYTF. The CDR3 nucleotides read TGTGCCAGCAGCTCGCCGGGAGGGGTTGGCTACACCTTC.

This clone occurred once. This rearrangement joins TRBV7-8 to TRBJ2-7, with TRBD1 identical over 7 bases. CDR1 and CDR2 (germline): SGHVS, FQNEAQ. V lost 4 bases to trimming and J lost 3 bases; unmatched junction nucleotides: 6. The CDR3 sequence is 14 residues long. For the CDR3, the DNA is TGTGCCAGCAGCTCCGGACAGGCTAACTACGAGCAGTACTTC. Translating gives CASSSGQANYEQYF.

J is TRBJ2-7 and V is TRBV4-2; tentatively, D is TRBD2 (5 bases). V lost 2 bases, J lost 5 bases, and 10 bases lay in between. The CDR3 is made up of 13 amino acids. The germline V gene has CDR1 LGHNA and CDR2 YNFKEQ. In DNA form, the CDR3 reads TGTGCCAGCAGCCAAACACTAGGCGACGAGCAGTACGTC. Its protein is CASSQTLGDEQYV.

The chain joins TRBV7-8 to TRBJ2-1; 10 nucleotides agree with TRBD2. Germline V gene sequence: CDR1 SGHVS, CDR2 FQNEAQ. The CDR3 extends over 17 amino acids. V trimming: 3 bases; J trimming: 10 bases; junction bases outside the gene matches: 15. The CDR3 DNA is TGTGCCAGCAGCTTTCAGGGTGGACTAGCGGTAGGGGGAGAGCAGTTCTTC. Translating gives CASSFQGGLAVGGEQFF.